This TCR beta chain was documented in a study of blood T cell repertoires in COVID-19. The CDR3 extends over 13 amino acids. With 3 bases removed from V and 5 bases from J, the gap between germline ends came to 8 bases. CDR1 MNHEY and CDR2 SMNVEV come from the germline V gene (reference sequence). Sequencing was performed with immunoSEQ multiplex PCR; in TCRdb, only in-frame clones are kept and a portion is missing. The sample contains about 250,000 clones, approximately 82% of which appear only once. The sequenced material came from PBMCs or T cells enriched from blood (not recorded which). The V gene is TRBV27, the J gene TRBJ2-1, with a weak D call TRBD2 (5 bases). The receptor comes from a man aged 40-50 years who had been exposed to COVID-19. CDR3 nucleotides: TGTGCCAGCAGTTTGGACTCTCACAATGAGCAGTTCTTC. It specifies CASSLDSHNEQFF.